This T cell receptor (beta chain) was profiled in a study of blood T cell repertoires in COVID-19. Study-level background: Specimens from acute and convalescent COVID-19 originated in the United States, Italy and Spain. T cells, B-cell-depleted T cells, or PBMCs supplied cDNA or gDNA.

Germline V CDR1 and CDR2: SEHNR, FQNEAQ (reference sequence). The CDR3 sequence is 14 residues long. The V gene end was trimmed by 5 bases and the J gene end by 10 bases; junction bases not matched to a gene: 4. As processed by the authors: Using reference gene primer amplification, nucleated cell counts were estimated. Produced via immunoSEQ multiplex PCR; TCRdb's table is partial and in-frame only. That table furnishes V, J and clone size, whereas the DNA furnished D and trimming. The data show just under 350,000 clones, more than 70% seen once. The receptor was isolated from a woman aged 65 to 85 with COVID-19, enrolled during active disease. The sample consisted of peripheral blood. The V call is TRBV7-9, the J call TRBJ1-6; 11 positions match TRBD1. CDR3 loop: CASSKGQGASPLHF. In DNA form, the CDR3 reads TGTGCCAGCAGCAAAGGACAGGGGGCATCACCCCTCCACTTT.